This T cell receptor beta chain emerged from a study of beta chain features in type 1 diabetes. This clone was observed a few times. The same CDR3 can be traced to other DNA sequences in this sample. Sorting with CD45RO/CCR7/CD25/CD127/CD95/CD27 yielded naive, central memory, regulatory and stem-like memory CD4+ cells. Germline loops: CDR1 SQVTM, CDR2 ANQGSEA. This CDR3 is built from 12 residues. With 5 bases removed from V and 0 bases from J, the gap between germline ends came to 4 bases. The whole isolated RNA underwent reverse transcription, so sequencing captured expressed TCRB transcripts. Method: immunoSEQ multiplex PCR; TCRdb's copy keeps in-frame clones and lacks some. The data contain 900,000 or so clones, roughly 15% of them singletons.

The chain combines TRBV29-1 with TRBJ2-2, with D hard to call. This clonotype originated in a young woman in good health. Sequencing was carried out using naive CD4+ T cells from blood. The CDR3 DNA is TGCAGCGTTTCCCCGAACACCGGGGAGCTGTTTTTT. Translation gives CSVSPNTGELFF.